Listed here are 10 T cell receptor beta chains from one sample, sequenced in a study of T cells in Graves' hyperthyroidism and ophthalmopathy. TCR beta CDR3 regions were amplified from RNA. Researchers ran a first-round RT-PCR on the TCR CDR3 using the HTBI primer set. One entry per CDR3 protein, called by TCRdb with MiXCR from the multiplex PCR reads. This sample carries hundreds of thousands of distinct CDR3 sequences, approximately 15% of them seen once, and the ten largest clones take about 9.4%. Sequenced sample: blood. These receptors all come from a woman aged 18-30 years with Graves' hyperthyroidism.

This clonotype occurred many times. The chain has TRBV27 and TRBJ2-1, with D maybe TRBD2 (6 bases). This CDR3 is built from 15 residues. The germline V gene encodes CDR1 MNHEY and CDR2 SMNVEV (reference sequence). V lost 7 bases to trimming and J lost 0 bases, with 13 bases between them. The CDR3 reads CASKDSGLSYNEQFF. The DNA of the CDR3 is TGTGCCAGCAAAGATAGCGGTCTCTCCTACAATGAGCAGTTCTTC.

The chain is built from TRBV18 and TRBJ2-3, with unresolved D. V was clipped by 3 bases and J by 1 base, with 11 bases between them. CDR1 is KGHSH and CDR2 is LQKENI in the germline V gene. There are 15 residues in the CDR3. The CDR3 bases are TGTGCCAGCTCACCCCCCCCCCAGGGCACAGATACGCAGTATTTT. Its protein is CASSPPPQGTDTQYF.

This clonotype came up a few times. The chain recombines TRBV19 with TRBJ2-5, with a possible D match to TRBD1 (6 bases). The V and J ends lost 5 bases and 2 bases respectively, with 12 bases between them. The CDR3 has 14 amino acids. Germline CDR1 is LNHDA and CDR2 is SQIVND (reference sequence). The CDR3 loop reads CASSETGSQETQYF. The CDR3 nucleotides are TGTGCCAGTAGTGAAACAGGGAGTCAAGAGACCCAGTACTTC.

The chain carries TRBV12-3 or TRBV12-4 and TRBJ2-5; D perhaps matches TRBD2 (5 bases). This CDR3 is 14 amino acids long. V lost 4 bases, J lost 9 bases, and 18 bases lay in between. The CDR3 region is CASSSSVRLEAQYF. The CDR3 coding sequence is TGTGCCAGCAGTTCCAGCGTAAGATTGGAGGCCCAGTACTTC.

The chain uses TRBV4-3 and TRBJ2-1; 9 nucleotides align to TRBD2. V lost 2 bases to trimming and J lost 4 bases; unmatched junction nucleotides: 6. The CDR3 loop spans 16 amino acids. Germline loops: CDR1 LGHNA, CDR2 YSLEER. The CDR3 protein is CASSQIAGASYNEQFF. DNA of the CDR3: TGCGCCAGCAGCCAAATAGCGGGAGCATCGTACAATGAGCAGTTCTTC.

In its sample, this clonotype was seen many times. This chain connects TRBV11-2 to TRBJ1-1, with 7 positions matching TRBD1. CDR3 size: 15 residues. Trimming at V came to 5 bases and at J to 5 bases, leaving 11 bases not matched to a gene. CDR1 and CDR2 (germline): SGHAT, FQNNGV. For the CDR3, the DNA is TGTGCCAGCAGCCCTAGGGCAGGGGGTTGGACTGAAGCTTTCTTT. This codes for CASSPRAGGWTEAFF.

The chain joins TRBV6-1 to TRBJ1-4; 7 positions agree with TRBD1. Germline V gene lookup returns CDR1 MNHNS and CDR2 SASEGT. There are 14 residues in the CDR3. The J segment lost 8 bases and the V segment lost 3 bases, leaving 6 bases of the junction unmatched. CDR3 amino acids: CASSDPGGGEKLFF. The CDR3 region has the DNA TGTGCCAGCAGTGACCCAGGGGGAGGGGAAAAACTGTTTTTT.

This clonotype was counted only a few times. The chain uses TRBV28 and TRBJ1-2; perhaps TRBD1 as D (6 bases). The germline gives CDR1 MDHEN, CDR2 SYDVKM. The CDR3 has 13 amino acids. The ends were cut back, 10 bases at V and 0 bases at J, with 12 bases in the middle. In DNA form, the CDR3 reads TGTGCCATCCTAGGGGGGACTAACTATGGCTACACCTTC. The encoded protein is CAILGGTNYGYTF.

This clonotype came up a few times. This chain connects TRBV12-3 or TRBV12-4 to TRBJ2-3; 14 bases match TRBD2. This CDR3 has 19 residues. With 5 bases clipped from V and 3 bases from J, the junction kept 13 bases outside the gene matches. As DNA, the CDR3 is TGTGCCAGCAGTGACCCGCCGGGACTAGCGGGAGATCGTACAGATACGCAGTATTTT. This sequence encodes CASSDPPGLAGDRTDTQYF.

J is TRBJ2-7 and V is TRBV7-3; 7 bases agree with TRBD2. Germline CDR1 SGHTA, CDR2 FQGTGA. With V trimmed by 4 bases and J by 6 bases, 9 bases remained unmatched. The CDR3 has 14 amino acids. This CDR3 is CASSSGPAGSEQYF. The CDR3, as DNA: TGTGCCAGCAGCTCGGGCCCAGCGGGAAGCGAGCAGTACTTC.